These 24 T cell receptor beta chains came from one sample sequenced in a study of blood T cell repertoires in COVID-19 (dated by TCRdb to 2020 to 2022). The method behind the library was the immunoSEQ multiplex PCR assay. This immuneACCESS table, as held by TCRdb, lists in-frame sequences with V and J called but not all clones. Of the missing ones, under half trace to an unresolved V gene in checked studies; the others have no known cause. The sample yields about 130,000 clones; roughly 80% were counted once. Clones ranked in the top ten supply about a tenth of the sample. The sample was peripheral blood. These TCRs come from a man aged 60 to 69 who had recovered from COVID-19.

CDR3 nucleotide sequence: TGTGCCAGCAGCCGCGACTATCAAGAGACCCAGTACTTC. Its protein product is CASSRDYQETQYF. This rearrangement joins TRBV7-2 to TRBJ2-5; D might be TRBD2 (5 bases). The CDR3 loop spans 13 amino acids. Trimming cost V 5 bases and J 2 bases, with 9 bases left between them. Germline V CDR1 and CDR2: SGHTA, FQGNSA.

The V gene is TRBV19, the J gene TRBJ1-2; possibly TRBD1 for D (5 bases). Trimming removed 6 bases at V and 0 bases at J, with 14 bases between. The CDR3 sequence is 15 residues long. CDR1 is LNHDA and CDR2 is SQIVND in the germline V gene (reference sequence). This CDR3 reads CASSYLWGANYGYTF. CDR3 DNA sequence: TGTGCCAGTAGCTACCTATGGGGGGCTAACTATGGCTACACCTTC.

This clone has only one observation. The CDR3 DNA reads as TGTGCCAGCAGCTTGGTGGGTGGGACAGATAATTCACCCCTCCACTTT. Encoded protein: CASSLVGGTDNSPLHF. This chain connects TRBV5-5 to TRBJ1-6, with 7 bases fitting TRBD1. Germline lookup yields CDR1 SGHKS and CDR2 YYEKEE (reference sequence). The CDR3 covers 16 residues. The V and J ends lost 0 bases and 5 bases, in that order; junction bases with no gene match: 5.

The chain couples TRBV7-2 to TRBJ2-7, with 10 bases aligning to TRBD1. Germline V gene data show CDR1 as SGHTA and CDR2 as FQGNSA. The CDR3 totals 16 residues. The V segment lost 5 bases and the J segment 5 bases; nucleotides outside the gene matches: 12. CDR3 nucleotides: TGTGCCAGCAGCCCCAAAGGGGGACAGGGGCGCCACGAGCAGTACTTC. Translation gives CASSPKGGQGRHEQYF.

The chain employs TRBV6-1 and TRBJ1-3; maybe TRBD1 (6 bases). Between the trimmed V and J ends, which lost 2 bases and 4 bases, there was a span of 12 bases. The CDR3 runs 15 residues. CDR1 MNHNS and CDR2 SASEGT come from the germline V gene. The CDR3 DNA reads as TGTGCCAGCAGTGAATATGGGGACAACGGAAACACCATATATTTT. Its translation is CASSEYGDNGNTIYF.

The chain has TRBV12-3 or TRBV12-4 and TRBJ1-5; D unclear. This CDR3 has 13 residues. Trimming removed 5 bases at V and 6 bases at J, with 11 bases between. The CDR3 region has the DNA TGTGCCAGCAGTCTCTCCTCGTTTCAGCCCCAGCATTTT. Residues: CASSLSSFQPQHF.

The chain combines TRBV6-5 with TRBJ1-2, with TRBD1 as a possible D gene (6 bases). The CDR3 loop spans 15 amino acids. Germline V gene sequence: CDR1 MNHEY, CDR2 SVGAGI. The V and J ends lost 8 bases and 4 bases respectively, with 20 bases between them. The CDR3 sequence: CASGSYLGAFYGYTF. The CDR3 DNA reads as TGTGCCAGCGGTTCCTATTTGGGGGCATTCTATGGCTACACCTTC.

V usage is TRBV7-2 and J usage is TRBJ2-7; D possibly corresponds to TRBD1 (5 bases). CDR1 is SGHTA, CDR2 FQGNSA, per germline. V shed 5 bases and J shed 2 bases, with 16 bases lying between them. The CDR3 has 15 residues. The CDR3 protein is CASSHPPGFAYEQYF. DNA of the CDR3: TGTGCCAGCAGCCATCCTCCAGGGTTCGCCTACGAGCAGTACTTC.

This clone appeared a single time. The CDR3 spells CASSPPARSYEQYF. CDR3 DNA sequence: TGTGCCAGCAGTCCCCCAGCCCGGAGCTACGAGCAGTACTTC. The chain uses TRBV28 and TRBJ2-7; D is unresolved. The CDR3 totals 14 residues. Germline values: CDR1 MDHEN, CDR2 SYDVKM. Between the trimmed V and J ends, which lost 5 bases and 3 bases, there was a span of 14 bases.

V usage is TRBV19 and J usage is TRBJ2-5; D remains ambiguous. The CDR3 is 12 residues long. Trimming cost V 4 bases and J 5 bases, with 8 bases left between them. The germline gives CDR1 LNHDA, CDR2 SQIVND (reference sequence). The CDR3 reads CASSSVWETQYF. DNA of the CDR3: TGTGCCAGTAGTAGCGTTTGGGAGACCCAGTACTTC.

The V and J genes are TRBV5-1 and TRBJ1-1; 8 bases line up with TRBD1. V dropped 3 bases and J dropped 3; count of bases not matched to a gene: 10. This CDR3 is built from 16 residues. Germline CDR1 reads SGHRS; CDR2 reads YFSETQ. CDR3 region: CASSYPQGGSDTEAFF. DNA of the CDR3: TGCGCCAGCAGCTACCCACAGGGGGGGTCCGACACTGAAGCTTTCTTT.

This clone was detected once. The chain uses TRBV3-1 (or the pseudogene TRBV3-2) and TRBJ1-5; D call uncertain. There are 13 residues in the CDR3. Trimming shortened V by 1 base and J by 2 bases, and 3 bases separated the two germline ends. Germline V gene data show CDR1 as LGHDT and CDR2 as YNNKEL (reference sequence). CDR3 protein: CASSQGGNQPQHF. The CDR3 DNA is TGTGCCAGCAGCCAAGGCGGCAATCAGCCCCAGCATTTT.

The genes are TRBV28 and TRBJ2-3; 11 bases match TRBD2. CDR3 length equals 16 residues. From germline, CDR1 is MDHEN and CDR2 SYDVKM. Trimming cost V 6 bases and J 1 base; bases outside gene matches: 6. The chain's CDR3 is CASSPPGLAGTDTQYF. CDR3 nucleotide sequence: TGTGCCAGCAGCCCACCGGGACTAGCGGGCACAGATACGCAGTATTTT. Full variable domain (remainder filled in from reference TRBV28 and TRBJ2-3): DVKVTQSSRYLVKRTGEKVFLECVQDMDHENMFWYRQDPGLGLRLIYFSYDVKMKEKGDIPEGYSVSREKKERFSLILESASTNQTSMYLCASSPPGLAGTDTQYFGPGTRLTVL.

This clone was seen a handful of times. This chain joins TRBV27 and TRBJ1-6; 8 bases map to TRBD1. V dropped 0 bases and J dropped 0; count of bases not matched to a gene: 4. This CDR3 has 18 amino acids. The germline V gene encodes CDR1 MNHEY and CDR2 SMNVEV (reference sequence). Here the CDR3 reads CASSLSGQESSYNSPLHF. DNA for the CDR3: TGTGCCAGCAGTTTATCGGGACAGGAAAGCTCCTATAATTCACCCCTCCACTTT.

The V call is TRBV30, the J call TRBJ2-7; 7 bases are shared with TRBD2. Germline CDR1 GTSNPN, CDR2 SVGIG (reference sequence). The CDR3 covers 14 residues. After removal of 2 bases from V and 4 bases from J, the junction contained 8 bases not matched to a gene. The CDR3 sequence is CAWSTGGLPYEQYF. For the CDR3, the DNA is TGTGCCTGGAGTACGGGGGGACTGCCTTACGAGCAGTACTTC.

The J gene is TRBJ2-5, the V gene TRBV5-1; TRBD1 matches 10 bases. J was trimmed by 5 bases and V by 0 bases; bases with no gene match: 10. The CDR3 totals 17 residues. Germline CDR1 reads SGHRS; CDR2 reads YFSETQ. CDR3 residues: CASSLGLTGGLGETQYF. The CDR3 DNA sequence: TGCGCCAGCAGCTTGGGACTGACAGGGGGCTTAGGGGAGACCCAGTACTTC.

This chain joins TRBV6-5 and TRBJ2-7; D remains ambiguous. Trimming took 2 bases from V and 3 from J, leaving 17 bases between them. Germline V lookup: CDR1 MNHEY, CDR2 SVGAGI. The CDR3 is 16 amino acids. The CDR3 coding sequence is TGTGCCAGCAGTTACAGTCAGACATCCTCCGTCTACGAGCAGTACTTC. This codes for CASSYSQTSSVYEQYF.

This rearrangement joins TRBV5-1 to TRBJ1-1, with 9 bases aligning to TRBD1. Germline CDR1 is SGHRS and CDR2 is YFSETQ. This CDR3 has 14 amino acids. V lost 4 bases and J lost 7; bases outside the gene matches: 8. Written as DNA, the CDR3 is TGCGCCAGCAGCGTGAGGACAGGGGAGGTTGAAGCTTTCTTT. Translating gives CASSVRTGEVEAFF.

This chain joins TRBV29-1 and TRBJ2-3; the match to TRBD2 covers 15 bases. The CDR3 extends over 16 amino acids. Germline V lookup: CDR1 SQVTM, CDR2 ANQGSEA. The V segment lost 0 bases and the J segment 4 bases; nucleotides outside the gene matches: 2. The CDR3 protein is CSVEDRTSGRADTQYF. The CDR3 bases are TGCAGCGTTGAAGACAGGACTAGCGGGAGGGCAGATACGCAGTATTTT.

This chain joins TRBV9 and TRBJ2-1; TRBD2 matches 14 bases. Germline trimming cut 2 bases from V and 15 bases from J; bases unmatched to any gene: 7. The CDR3 has 14 residues. Germline loops: CDR1 SGDLS, CDR2 YYNGEE. The CDR3, as DNA: TGTGCCAGCAGCGTGACTAGCGGGAGGGCCAGGTTGTTCTTC. This sequence encodes CASSVTSGRARLFF.

A note on this clone: The same CDR3 arises from other DNA sequences in this sample as well. The chain has TRBV9 and TRBJ2-1, with a tentative D call TRBD2 (5 bases). The CDR3 loop spans 15 amino acids. The V gene lost 0 bases and the J gene lost 2 bases, with 9 bases spanning the gap. Germline CDR1 SGDLS, CDR2 YYNGEE. CDR3 nucleotide sequence: TGTGCCAGCAGCGTAGTTGACGGGACCTACAATGAGCAGTTCTTC. Translated: CASSVVDGTYNEQFF.

This chain joins TRBV5-5 and TRBJ2-7; D possibly corresponds to TRBD2 (6 bases). Between the trimmed V and J ends, which lost 0 bases and 0 bases, there was a span of 10 bases. CDR1 SGHKS and CDR2 YYEKEE come from the germline V gene (reference sequence). The CDR3 loop spans 15 amino acids. The CDR3 spells CASSLGVAVSYEQYF. The DNA for the CDR3 is TGTGCCAGCAGCTTGGGGGTAGCGGTCTCCTACGAGCAGTACTTC.

The chain uses TRBV19 and TRBJ2-2; 11 bases are shared with TRBD2. This CDR3 is built from 16 residues. Looked up from germline, CDR1 is LNHDA and CDR2 is SQIVND (reference sequence). After removal of 4 bases from V and 2 bases from J, the junction contained 3 bases not matched to a gene. The CDR3 DNA is TGTGCCAGTAGTAATCTAGCGGGGGGTAACACCGGGGAGCTGTTTTTT. Its translation is CASSNLAGGNTGELFF.

J is TRBJ2-1 and V is TRBV18; D is unclear. CDR1 and CDR2 from the germline V gene are KGHSH and LQKENI. The CDR3 is 12 amino acids. The V gene lost 3 bases and the J gene lost 4 bases, with 4 bases spanning the gap. The CDR3 is CASSPRYNEQFF. In DNA form, the CDR3 reads TGTGCCAGCTCACCTAGATACAATGAGCAGTTCTTC.